These 20 T cell receptor beta chains were sequenced from one sample in a study of shared clonotypes between healthy human individuals. Repertoires were generated with immunoSEQ multiplex PCR, while TCRdb's copy carries only in-frame clones and drops some. The top ten hold about a tenth of the sample, which has approximately 340,000 clones, about 74% seen once. The sequenced sample consisted of memory CD4+ T cells sorted from blood. Subset in this sample: CD45RA-negative fraction. Receptors were obtained from a man aged 25-45 years in good health.

This chain uses TRBV4-3 with TRBJ1-3, with TRBD1 as a possible D gene (6 bases). CDR3 size: 15 residues. The germline gives CDR1 LGHNA, CDR2 YSLEER. V lost 0 bases and J 8 bases, leaving 14 bases between the germline ends. The CDR3 loop is CASSQERTGSHTIYF. As DNA, the CDR3 is TGCGCCAGCAGCCAAGAGCGAACAGGGTCACACACCATATATTTT.

The chain recombines TRBV27 with TRBJ2-5; 7 nucleotides match TRBD2. The germline CDR1 and CDR2 sequences are MNHEY and SMNVEV (reference sequence). The CDR3 covers 14 residues. V dropped 0 bases and J dropped 6; count of bases not matched to a gene: 4. The CDR3 loop reads CASSLSGREKTQYF. As DNA, the CDR3 is TGTGCCAGCAGTTTATCAGGGCGGGAGAAGACCCAGTACTTC.

J is TRBJ1-2 and V is TRBV18; 8 nucleotides match TRBD1. The CDR3 covers 14 residues. V shed 3 bases and J 6 bases; nucleotides not matched to a gene: 6. CDR1 is KGHSH, CDR2 LQKENI, per germline. CDR3 nucleotides: TGTGCCAGCTCACCCAATACAGGGGGAAATGGCTACACCTTC. Translated: CASSPNTGGNGYTF.

The chain employs TRBV4-2 and TRBJ2-3, with D possibly TRBD1 on 5 matching bases. V shed 1 base and J shed 4 bases, with 12 bases lying between them. Germline V gene sequence: CDR1 LGHNA, CDR2 YNFKEQ. The CDR3 spans 15 residues. CDR3 sequence reads: CASSQGVTGADTQYF. In DNA form, the CDR3 reads TGTGCCAGCAGCCAAGGCGTTACAGGCGCAGATACGCAGTATTTT.

V usage is TRBV18 and J usage is TRBJ2-5, with D uncertain. Germline lookup yields CDR1 KGHSH and CDR2 LQKENI. Trimming took off 4 bases at V and 8 bases at J, with 11 bases between the two ends. The CDR3 has 12 amino acids. CDR3 residues: CASSREPGTQYF. DNA for the CDR3: TGTGCCAGCTCACGAGAGCCGGGCACCCAGTACTTC.

The chain joins TRBV19 to TRBJ2-3; 9 bases agree with TRBD2. V gave up 7 bases and J gave up 5 bases; unmatched junction bases: 7. Per germline, CDR1 LNHDA and CDR2 SQIVND (reference sequence). There are 14 residues in the CDR3. This CDR3 reads CASTPGLAIDTQYF. Written as DNA, the CDR3 is TGTGCCAGTACTCCGGGACTAGCAATAGATACGCAGTATTTT. Full variable domain (remainder filled in from reference TRBV19 and TRBJ2-3): DGGITQSPKYLFRKEGQNVTLSCEQNLNHDAMYWYRQDPGQGLRLIYYSQIVNDFQKGDIAEGYSVSREKKESFPLTVTSAQKNPTAFYLCASTPGLAIDTQYFGPGTRLTVL.

The rearrangement links TRBV29-1 to TRBJ2-7; D call uncertain. The CDR3 spans 12 residues. Germline V gene sequence: CDR1 SQVTM, CDR2 ANQGSEA. V lost 5 bases and J lost 0, with 8 bases in between. As DNA, the CDR3 is TGCAGCGTTCTGCGGAGCTCCTACGAGCAGTACTTC. It translates to CSVLRSSYEQYF.

The chain recombines TRBV29-1 with TRBJ2-1; D might be TRBD2 (5 bases). This CDR3 contains 12 residues. Germline V gene data show CDR1 as SQVTM and CDR2 as ANQGSEA. Between the trimmed V and J ends, which lost 2 bases and 4 bases, there was a span of 6 bases. DNA of the CDR3: TGCAGCGTTGAAACGGGGTACAATGAGCAGTTCTTC. This codes for CSVETGYNEQFF.

The chain couples TRBV30 to TRBJ1-5; the D gene is possibly TRBD1 (5 bases). Germline lookup yields CDR1 GTSNPN and CDR2 SVGIG (reference sequence). Between the trimmed V and J ends, which lost 0 bases and 5 bases, there was a span of 11 bases. This CDR3 region has 14 residues. The CDR3 DNA reads TGTGCCTGGAGTGTACGGAAAGGGGATCAGCCCCAGCATTTT. Its protein product is CAWSVRKGDQPQHF.

This clone appeared once. The gene calls are TRBV5-4 and TRBJ2-1; 8 nucleotides agree with TRBD1. The CDR3 consists of 16 residues. Per the germline V gene, CDR1 is SGHNT and CDR2 is YYREEE (reference sequence). Germline trimming cut 4 bases from V and 0 bases from J; bases unmatched to any gene: 6. The CDR3 sequence is CASSGRQGSSYNEQFF. CDR3 in DNA: TGTGCCAGCAGCGGGCGACAGGGGAGCTCCTACAATGAGCAGTTCTTC.

The chain links TRBV27 to TRBJ2-2; 8 nucleotides align to TRBD1. The CDR3 is 16 residues long. Germline assignment: CDR1 MNHEY and CDR2 SMNVEV (reference sequence). The V segment lost 3 bases and the J segment 7 bases; nucleotides outside the gene matches: 10. The CDR3 nucleotides are TGTGCCAGCAGTTTTAGTCAGGGGGCGCGAGTCGGGGAGCTGTTTTTT. This encodes CASSFSQGARVGELFF.

The gene calls are TRBV10-2 and TRBJ2-1; D remains ambiguous. The CDR3 is made up of 11 amino acids. Germline values: CDR1 WSHSY, CDR2 SAAADI. Trimming removed 3 bases at V and 5 bases at J, with 2 bases between. The CDR3 coding sequence is TGCGCCAGCAGTGATAACAATGAGCAGTTCTTC. Encoded protein: CASSDNNEQFF.

The chain carries TRBV28 and TRBJ2-6; D is unclear. The CDR3 is 15 amino acids. CDR1 is MDHEN and CDR2 is SYDVKM in the germline V gene. V lost 9 bases, J lost 1 base, and 13 bases lay in between. Here the CDR3 reads CASQLGVSGANVLTF. As DNA, the CDR3 is TGTGCCAGTCAACTTGGGGTATCTGGGGCCAACGTCCTGACTTTC.

The chain is built from TRBV29-1 and TRBJ2-7; 7 bases agree with TRBD2. The V gene's germline CDR1 is SQVTM and CDR2 ANQGSEA. CDR3 length equals 14 residues. J lost 3 bases, V lost 5 bases, and 10 bases had no gene match. The CDR3 sequence: CSVSGGSPFYEQYF. The CDR3 coding sequence is TGCAGCGTTTCCGGCGGGAGTCCCTTCTACGAGCAGTACTTC.

This chain joins TRBV6-1 and TRBJ1-5; 7 positions match TRBD1. This CDR3 is 15 amino acids long. Trimming cost V 3 bases and J 1 base; bases outside gene matches: 3. Germline V gene sequence: CDR1 MNHNS, CDR2 SASEGT. The DNA of the CDR3 is TGTGCCAGCAGTGATAACAGGGGAAGCAATCAGCCCCAGCATTTT. It translates to CASSDNRGSNQPQHF.

This chain joins TRBV10-3 and TRBJ2-7, with D unclear. The CDR3 is 14 amino acids. The V end lost 5 bases, the J end lost 0 bases, and 11 bases lay between the germline ends. From germline, CDR1 is ENHRY and CDR2 SYGVKD. Here the CDR3 DNA reads TGTGCCATCAGTAGGGTCTCCAGCTCCTACGAGCAGTACTTC. Translated, it gives CAISRVSSSYEQYF.

The chain couples TRBV7-2 to TRBJ2-4, with 11 bases that match TRBD1. Germline CDR1 and CDR2: SGHTA and FQGNSA. This CDR3 is built from 16 residues. The ends lost 3 bases at V and 4 bases at J; junction bases unmatched: 5. Here the CDR3 reads CASSFSGTGGKNIQYF. For the CDR3, the DNA is TGTGCCAGCAGCTTTAGCGGGACAGGGGGGAAAAACATTCAGTACTTC. Filled out from reference TRBV7-2 and TRBJ2-4, the complete variable domain reads GAGVSQSPSNKVTEKGKDVELRCDPISGHTALYWYRQSLGQGLEFLIYFQGNSAPDKSGLPSDRFSAERTGGSVSTLTIQRTQQEDSAVYLCASSFSGTGGKNIQYFGAGTRLSVL.

CDR3 in amino acids: CASRCGAGGFYEQYF. The CDR3 nucleotides read TGTGCAAGTCGTTGCGGGGCAGGGGGTTTTTACGAGCAGTACTTC. The chain is built from TRBV12-2 and TRBJ2-7; no DNA check was done on the table's D call, TRBD1. TRBV12-2 is a known pseudogene. The CDR3 spans 15 residues.

In this sample, this clone turned up once. The V gene is TRBV2, the J gene TRBJ1-5; the D gene is possibly TRBD1 (6 bases). The V gene's germline CDR1 is SNHLY and CDR2 FYNNEI. V was clipped by 7 bases and J by 0 bases, with 13 bases between them. This CDR3 has 15 amino acids. DNA for the CDR3: TGTGCCAGCAAGGGACAAACCATTAGCAATCAGCCCCAGCATTTT. Its translation is CASKGQTISNQPQHF.

V and J are TRBV4-3 and TRBJ2-2; D uncertain. The CDR3 totals 14 residues. The V end was cut by 2 bases, the J end by 5 bases, with 9 bases between. Germline CDR1 is LGHNA and CDR2 is YSLEER. The CDR3 coding sequence is TGCGCCAGCAGCCAACTTACATCGACCGGGGAGCTGTTTTTT. The encoded protein is CASSQLTSTGELFF.